These 24 T cell receptor beta chains came from one sample sequenced in a study of cytomegalovirus exposure and HLA in healthy donors (dated by TCRdb to about 2017). Receptor libraries were prepared by the immunoSEQ multiplex PCR assay. For the multiplex PCR, a mixture combining 60 forward primers for TCR Vbeta segments and 13 reverse primers for TCR Jbeta segments was used. The source is immuneACCESS, and TCRdb retained only in-frame sequences with V and J called. Part of the clones is not carried over; for the studies checked, unresolved V genes explain less than half of this, and the remainder is unexplained. This sample is represented by about 140,000 clones; around 80% of them were singletons. 1.4% to 1.5% of the sample is held by the ten biggest clonotypes. Sequenced: PBMCs. These receptors were taken from a man aged 30 to 39 in good health and CMV-seropositive.

This clone has a handful of counts. The rearrangement links TRBV19 to TRBJ2-5; 7 nucleotides agree with TRBD1. Germline V gene sequence: CDR1 LNHDA, CDR2 SQIVND (reference sequence). The CDR3 length is 13 residues. The V gene end was trimmed by 8 bases and the J gene end by 5 bases; junction bases not matched to a gene: 8. CDR3 bases: TGTGCCAGTGATGACAGGGCTGGGGAGACCCAGTACTTC. Translating gives CASDDRAGETQYF.

CDR3: CASTGTSGRLAETQYF. In nucleotides, the CDR3 is TGTGCCAGCACCGGGACTAGCGGGAGGCTGGCAGAGACCCAGTACTTC. The chain couples TRBV2 to TRBJ2-5; 15 nucleotides line up with TRBD2. J gave up 4 bases and V 7 bases, and 7 bases lay outside the gene matches. The CDR3 is 16 amino acids. Germline CDR1 SNHLY, CDR2 FYNNEI.

The genes are TRBV5-6 and TRBJ1-2; TRBD1 matches at 8 bases. The length of the CDR3 is 14 residues. With V trimmed by 1 base and J by 8 bases, 7 bases remained unmatched. Germline CDR1 SGHDT, CDR2 YYEEEE. The CDR3 is CASSLLYRGGGYTF. For the CDR3, the DNA is TGTGCCAGCAGCTTGCTGTACAGGGGGGGAGGCTACACCTTC.

This clone was counted a few times. The CDR3 DNA is TGCGCCAGCAGCATCGGACAGGCAGCTGGAAACACCATATATTTT. Translation gives CASSIGQAAGNTIYF. The chain couples TRBV5-1 to TRBJ1-3, with 7 bases aligning to TRBD1. J lost 2 bases, V lost 4 bases, and 6 bases had no gene match. CDR3 length equals 15 residues. Germline lookup yields CDR1 SGHRS and CDR2 YFSETQ.

The chain links TRBV30 to TRBJ1-1, with a weak D call TRBD1 (5 bases). Trimming took off 3 bases at V and 2 bases at J, with 16 bases between the two ends. The V gene's germline CDR1 is GTSNPN and CDR2 SVGIG (reference sequence). CDR3 size: 15 residues. The CDR3 loop is CAWSPSRTLNTEAFF. The CDR3 bases are TGTGCCTGGAGCCCCTCTAGGACACTAAACACTGAAGCTTTCTTT.

CDR3 nucleotide sequence: TGCGCCAGCAGCTTGGCGGCGGCGCCTACCTACGAGCAGTACTTC. This encodes CASSLAAAPTYEQYF. The V gene is TRBV5-1, the J gene TRBJ2-7, with D hard to call. The CDR3 runs 15 residues. Germline CDR1 and CDR2: SGHRS and YFSETQ. Trimming stripped 0 bases from V and 2 bases from J, with 12 bases between.

The chain is built from TRBV28 and TRBJ1-3; the match to TRBD1 covers 9 bases. CDR1 is MDHEN, CDR2 SYDVKM, per germline. The junction had 8 bases not matched to a gene; V was cut back by 4 bases and J by 4 bases. This CDR3 spans 16 amino acids. CDR3 nucleotides: TGTGCCAGCAGTTCAACTTCGACAGGGGGAGGAAACACCATATATTTT. Amino acids: CASSSTSTGGGNTIYF.

The rearrangement uses TRBV7-6 and TRBJ1-3, with unresolved D. The V and J ends lost 2 bases and 7 bases respectively, with 6 bases between them. Germline CDR1 is SGHVS and CDR2 is FNYEAQ. The CDR3 loop spans 12 amino acids. CDR3 loop: CASSLRENTIYF. For the CDR3, the DNA is TGTGCCAGCAGCTTAAGGGAGAACACCATATATTTT.

This clone was picked up one time. The rearrangement joins TRBV9 to TRBJ2-3; D ambiguous. The CDR3 contains 13 residues. Trimming cost V 1 base and J 3 bases, with 6 bases left between them. Per the germline V gene, CDR1 is SGDLS and CDR2 is YYNGEE. The CDR3 here is CASSVPPTDTQYF. The DNA of the CDR3 is TGTGCCAGCAGCGTACCCCCGACAGATACGCAGTATTTT.

DNA of the CDR3: TGTGCCAGCAGCTTATCCGGGACTAGCGGGGGGCAGGGACAAGAGACCCAGTACTTC. Its protein is CASSLSGTSGGQGQETQYF. The chain has TRBV7-9 and TRBJ2-5, with 15 bases fitting TRBD2. The germline gives CDR1 SEHNR, CDR2 FQNEAQ (reference sequence). J lost 2 bases, V lost 2 bases, and 9 bases had no gene match. The CDR3 is 19 amino acids.

This clone has a single count. At one of its ends the junction is not consistent with the germline gene, which may arise from a read error. The chain couples TRBV7-7 to TRBJ2-5, with D perhaps TRBD2 (6 bases). The DNA end favors TRBJ2-7, so the J call may be wrong. The CDR3 loop spans 13 amino acids. Germline V CDR1 and CDR2: SSHAT, FNYEAQ (reference sequence). The CDR3 reads CASSLDGGYEQYF. The CDR3 DNA is TGTGCTAGCAGCTTAGATGGGGGGTACGAGCAGTACTTC.

The J gene is TRBJ2-2, the V gene TRBV6-4; TRBD1 matches 8 bases. CDR3 length: 14 amino acids. Germline CDR1 MRHNA, CDR2 SNTAGT. Losses at the gene ends were 6 bases for V and 3 bases for J; bases not matched to a gene: 3. The DNA of the CDR3 is TGTGCCAGCAGGATACAGGGGGACACCGGGGAGCTGTTTTTT. Translation: CASRIQGDTGELFF.

The V gene is TRBV27, the J gene TRBJ2-3, with 10 nucleotides matching TRBD2. The V segment lost 6 bases and the J segment 6 bases; nucleotides outside the gene matches: 18. Germline V gene data show CDR1 as MNHEY and CDR2 as SMNVEV (reference sequence). The CDR3 spans 18 residues. CDR3 sequence: CASSSLPLAGAPRDTQYF. Written as DNA, the CDR3 is TGTGCCAGCAGCTCCCTACCCCTAGCGGGGGCCCCGAGGGATACGCAGTATTTT.

As DNA, the CDR3 is TGTGCCAGCAGTGAAGCACACCCCGGGACAGCCTACTTC. Translated: CASSEAHPGTAYF. The chain uses TRBV6-5 and TRBJ2-7, with 7 bases matching TRBD1. Germline CDR1 and CDR2: MNHEY and SVGAGI. After removal of 5 bases from V and 13 bases from J, the junction contained 14 bases not matched to a gene. The CDR3 is 13 residues long.

The chain has TRBV30 and TRBJ1-3; no definite D call. Germline V gene lookup returns CDR1 GTSNPN and CDR2 SVGIG (reference sequence). Trimming took off 3 bases at V and 0 bases at J, with 12 bases between the two ends. The CDR3 covers 15 residues. CDR3 nucleotides: TGTGCCTGGAGCGGAGACTTCTCCTCTGGAAACACCATATATTTT. Protein product: CAWSGDFSSGNTIYF.

This sequence joins TRBV27 and TRBJ2-2; 8 bases align to TRBD2. Germline V gene data show CDR1 as MNHEY and CDR2 as SMNVEV (reference sequence). Trimming took 5 bases from V and 2 from J; bases not matched to a gene: 4. This CDR3 spans 15 amino acids. CDR3 sequence (DNA): TGTGCCAGCAGTCAGACTAGCGCTAACACCGGGGAGCTGTTTTTT. Its protein product is CASSQTSANTGELFF.

The chain has TRBV28 and TRBJ2-5, with 9 bases identical to TRBD1. V dropped 2 bases and J dropped 4; count of bases not matched to a gene: 5. The CDR3 covers 15 residues. The germline CDR1 and CDR2 sequences are MDHEN and SYDVKM. For the CDR3, the DNA is TGTGCCAGCAGTTTAGGACAGGGGAGGGGAGAGACCCAGTACTTC. Amino acids: CASSLGQGRGETQYF.

The J gene is TRBJ2-5, the V gene TRBV6-1, with D maybe TRBD1 (6 bases). The end of the DNA aligns better with TRBJ2-7, so the J call may be wrong. This CDR3 is built from 14 residues. CDR1 MNHNS and CDR2 SASEGT come from the germline V gene. The CDR3 DNA sequence: TGTGCCAGCAGTGAACTGGGGGCTTCCTACGAGCAGTACTTC. Amino acid sequence: CASSELGASYEQYF.

The chain is built from TRBV6-1 and TRBJ1-6, with a tentative D call TRBD1 (6 bases). Looked up from germline, CDR1 is MNHNS and CDR2 is SASEGT. Trimming pared 4 bases from V and 7 bases from J, leaving 11 bases between. The CDR3 has 14 residues. CDR3 in amino acids: CASSGDTHNSPLHF. CDR3 sequence (DNA): TGTGCCAGCAGTGGGGACACCCACAATTCACCCCTCCACTTT.

This clone appeared a few times. The rearrangement links TRBV5-6 to TRBJ2-2, with D maybe TRBD2 (6 bases). Trimming took 4 bases from V and 2 from J, leaving 21 bases between them. The CDR3 has 18 amino acids. The germline V gene has CDR1 SGHDT and CDR2 YYEEEE. Here the CDR3 DNA reads TGTGCCAGCAGCCCGGAGGAGGTTAGCGGATTAAACACCGGGGAGCTGTTTTTT. It specifies CASSPEEVSGLNTGELFF.

The chain employs TRBV15 and TRBJ2-7; maybe TRBD1 (6 bases). Trimming pared 1 base from V and 9 bases from J, leaving 16 bases between. The CDR3 has 14 amino acids. Per the germline V gene, CDR1 is LNHNV and CDR2 is YYDKDF (reference sequence). The CDR3 loop is CATSRVPGAPPQYF. The DNA for the CDR3 is TGTGCCACCAGCAGAGTTCCAGGGGCCCCACCGCAGTACTTC.

The genes are TRBV6-5 and TRBJ1-2; D may be TRBD1 (6 bases). Trimming removed 6 bases from V and 7 bases from J, with 9 bases in between. This CDR3 is 11 amino acids long. Looked up from germline, CDR1 is MNHEY and CDR2 is SVGAGI. The CDR3 DNA reads TGTGCCAGCAGAACAGGGTTTGGCTACACCTTC. This translates into CASRTGFGYTF.

The gene calls are TRBV27 and TRBJ2-6; TRBD1 matches 10 bases. Germline CDR1 and CDR2: MNHEY and SMNVEV (reference sequence). The trim removed 5 bases at V and 0 bases at J, leaving 7 bases unmatched. This CDR3 comprises 18 residues. CDR3 sequence (DNA): TGTGCCAGCAGTCAGGCGGGACAGGGGTTCTCTGGGGCCAACGTCCTGACTTTC. It translates to CASSQAGQGFSGANVLTF.

The rearrangement uses TRBV6-5 and TRBJ2-1; 7 bases fit TRBD2. CDR1 MNHEY and CDR2 SVGAGI come from the germline V gene. Trimming cost V 6 bases and J 4 bases; bases outside gene matches: 9. CDR3 length: 15 amino acids. In DNA, the CDR3 is TGTGCCAGCAGCGTTGGGGGGGGGTCTTACAATGAGCAGTTCTTC. Its protein is CASSVGGGSYNEQFF.